A single TCR beta chain is shown here with its context. This entry comes from a study of patients and donors after allogeneic stem cell transplantation. TCRdb reprocessed the RT-PCR reads via MiXCR and lists one record per CDR3 protein. The sample contains about 960,000 distinct CDR3 sequences, about a sixth of which appear only once. The junction had 4 bases not matched to a gene; V was cut back by 4 bases and J by 0 bases. The length of the CDR3 is 15 residues. Germline-derived CDR1 and CDR2 are SGHTA and FQGNSA. The TCR sequence derives from a human donor who was either an allogeneic HSCT recipient or a stem cell or donor lymphocyte infusion donor (not recorded which). It is not recorded whose cells these are; they may come from a transplant donor. The chain employs TRBV7-2 and TRBJ2-3, with TRBD1 matching 7 bases. The sequencing sample was made of blood, either unsorted or a sorted T cell fraction (not recorded which). CDR3 bases: TGTGCCAGCAGCTCCACAGGGGATAGCACAGATACGCAGTATTTT. It specifies CASSSTGDSTDTQYF.